Below, 9 T cell receptor beta chains from the same sample are listed, as sequenced in a study of OX40 agonist ivuxolimab in advanced cancers. Libraries were made using the immunoSEQ multiplex PCR assay. Entries here come from immuneACCESS through TCRdb and include only in-frame sequences with V and J called. Some clones fail to appear in such tables; in the studies checked, an unresolved V gene covers under half of the shortfall, and the cause of the remainder is unknown. Within this sample are tens of thousands of clones, with more than 75% of them counted one time only. The ten largest clones represent 2% to 2.5% of the sample. The sequencing used CD4+ or CD8+ T cells sorted from blood, collected in a trial of the OX40 agonist ivuxolimab. These receptors all come from an adult with an advanced solid tumor such as melanoma, head and neck, liver or kidney cancer.

The chain has TRBV15 and TRBJ1-2; D remains unclear. Germline-derived CDR1 and CDR2 are LNHNV and YYDKDF (reference sequence). This CDR3 has 12 amino acids. The V end was cut by 0 bases, the J end by 8 bases, with 7 bases between. CDR3: CATSRESRGYTF. DNA for the CDR3: TGTGCCACCAGCAGAGAATCTCGAGGCTACACCTTC.

The chain combines TRBV27 with TRBJ2-6; 7 bases agree with TRBD1. CDR3 length: 17 residues. The germline gives CDR1 MNHEY, CDR2 SMNVEV (reference sequence). V was pared by 5 bases and J by 1 base, with 8 bases of the junction left unmatched. The CDR3 spells CASSPGQWRSGANVLTF. The CDR3 DNA is TGTGCCAGCAGTCCGGGACAGTGGAGGTCTGGGGCCAACGTCCTGACTTTC.

The CDR3 reads CASSPGTGRLNEQFF. CDR3 nucleotides: TGTGCCAGCAGTCCCGGGACAGGGCGTCTCAATGAGCAGTTCTTC. The chain is built from TRBV2 and TRBJ2-1, with 9 bases aligning to TRBD1. J was trimmed by 6 bases and V by 5 bases; bases with no gene match: 8. The CDR3 is 15 residues long. CDR1 is SNHLY, CDR2 FYNNEI, per germline.

The chain has TRBV30 and TRBJ1-5, with TRBD1 matching 8 bases. Looked up from germline, CDR1 is GTSNPN and CDR2 is SVGIG (reference sequence). The CDR3 has 13 residues. The junction had 2 bases not matched to a gene; V was cut back by 0 bases and J by 7 bases. The CDR3 region has the DNA TGTGCCTGGAGTGTACAGGGGGGACAGCCCCAGCATTTT. Translation: CAWSVQGGQPQHF.

The chain carries TRBV18 and TRBJ2-5; D not certain. Per germline, CDR1 KGHSH and CDR2 LQKENI. The CDR3 totals 15 residues. V was clipped by 1 base and J by 1 base, with 10 bases between them. CDR3: CASSPLSRVQETQYF. The CDR3 nucleotides are TGTGCCAGCTCACCACTGTCCCGGGTCCAAGAGACCCAGTACTTC.

The chain couples TRBV28 to TRBJ1-2; D unclear. Germline CDR1 is MDHEN and CDR2 is SYDVKM. The CDR3 covers 11 residues. The ends were cut back, 4 bases at V and 7 bases at J, with 7 bases in the middle. This CDR3 reads CASSSPRGYTF. CDR3 DNA: TGTGCCAGCAGTTCCCCACGTGGCTACACCTTC.

This clone showed up just a few times. This rearrangement joins TRBV21-1 to TRBJ1-5; TRBD1 is taken as the D call from the table, unchecked against the DNA. TRBV21-1 is a known pseudogene. This CDR3 comprises 15 residues. The CDR3 reads CASSKQQGGDQPQHF. The CDR3, as DNA: TGTGCCAGCAGCAAACAACAGGGTGGCGATCAGCCCCAGCATTTT.

The chain links TRBV7-2 to TRBJ1-2; 7 nucleotides align to TRBD1. V dropped 10 bases and J dropped 6; count of bases not matched to a gene: 14. The length of the CDR3 is 14 residues. CDR1 SGHTA and CDR2 FQGNSA come from the germline V gene. The CDR3 DNA is TGTGCCACCGACACGCGACAGGGTAGGGATGGCTACACCTTC. Translating it yields CATDTRQGRDGYTF.

The rearrangement links TRBV15 to TRBJ2-7; D gene ambiguous. V shed 1 base and J shed 6 bases, with 16 bases lying between them. Per the germline V gene, CDR1 is LNHNV and CDR2 is YYDKDF (reference sequence). The CDR3 sequence is 15 residues long. CDR3 sequence: CATSRVKGPATEQYF. CDR3 DNA: TGTGCCACCAGCAGAGTAAAAGGCCCGGCTACCGAGCAGTACTTC.